The 2 T cell receptor beta chains in this list originate from one sample, sequenced in a study of T cells after yellow fever vaccination. TCRdb fed the 5' RACE reads into MiXCR, producing one record per CDR3 protein. This sample has 450,000 to 650,000 distinct CDR3 sequences; approximately 13% occur once, and the top ten carry roughly an eighth. Sequencing was performed on PBMCs, taken on the day of the yellow fever booster vaccination. The receptor set was obtained from a man aged 25 to 40 who received the YFV17D yellow fever vaccine.

The chain combines TRBV27 with TRBJ1-2; no clear D. CDR3 length: 15 amino acids. CDR1 and CDR2 (germline): MNHEY, SMNVEV (reference sequence). V lost 2 bases and J 0 bases, leaving 10 bases between the germline ends. CDR3: CASSLAGSTNYGYTF. The CDR3 nucleotides are TGTGCCAGCAGTTTAGCGGGCAGTACTAACTATGGCTACACCTTC.

This clonotype was observed many times. The rearrangement uses TRBV12-3 or TRBV12-4 and TRBJ2-5, with D perhaps TRBD2 (7 bases). The CDR3 has 14 residues. V was clipped by 3 bases and J by 6 bases, with 14 bases between them. CDR3 coding DNA: TGTGCCAGCAGTTTGGGGGGGGGCTTGAAGACCCAGTACTTC. Its translation is CASSLGGGLKTQYF.